This T cell receptor beta chain was profiled in a study of shared clonotypes between healthy human individuals. General study results and limits: Sampling was confined to blood; repertoires within tissues likely differ.

In the authors' workflow: ImmunoSEQ supplied junction-only sequences lacking quality scores, so filtering was different. This table comes from immunoSEQ multiplex PCR, and its TCRdb copy is limited to in-frame clones, with some not included. That table gives V, J and clone size, and the DNA gave D and trimming. The top ten hold 0.1% to 0.15% of the sample, which has about 2 million clones, roughly 96% seen once. CDR3 length equals 15 residues. The germline V gene has CDR1 MNHEY and CDR2 SVGAGI. Trimming took off 0 bases at V and 11 bases at J, with 17 bases between the two ends. A remark on this clone: Its antigen is currently unknown.

Input material: naive CD4+ T cells sorted from blood. As for subset: CD45RA+ positively selected. The rearrangement links TRBV6-5 to TRBJ1-3; D remains unclear. The sequence was collected from a man aged 18 to 29 in good health. CDR3 bases: TGTGCCAGCAGTTACTCGCAAGAAGCCCTCTTCCCCATATATTTT. As protein: CASSYSQEALFPIYF.